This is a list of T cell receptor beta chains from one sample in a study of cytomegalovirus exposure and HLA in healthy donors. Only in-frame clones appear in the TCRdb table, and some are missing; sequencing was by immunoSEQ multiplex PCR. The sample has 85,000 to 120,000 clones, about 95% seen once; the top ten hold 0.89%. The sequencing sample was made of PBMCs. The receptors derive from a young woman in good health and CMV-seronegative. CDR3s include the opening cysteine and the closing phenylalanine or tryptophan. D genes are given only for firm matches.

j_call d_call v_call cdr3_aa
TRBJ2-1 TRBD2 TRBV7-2 CASSPRTSGAYNEQFF
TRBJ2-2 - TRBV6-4 CASSETGRDTGELFF
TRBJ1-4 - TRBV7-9 CASSREGGGLFF
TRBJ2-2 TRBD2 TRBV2 CASKILASGGANTGELFF
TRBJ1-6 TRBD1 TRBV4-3 CASGFVQGSTGSPLHF
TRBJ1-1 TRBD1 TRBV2 CASSADRGKTEAFF
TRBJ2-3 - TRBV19 CASSSLAPSVGTDTQYF
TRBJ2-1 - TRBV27 CASSLGPSSYNEQFF
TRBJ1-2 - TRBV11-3 CASSSPRVYGYTF
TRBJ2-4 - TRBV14 CASSQVSAAAKNIQYF
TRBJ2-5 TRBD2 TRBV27 CASTSRTSGRSETQYF
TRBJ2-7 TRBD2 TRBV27 CASSFLGAGGTFYEQYF
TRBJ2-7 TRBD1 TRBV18 CASSPNSDRGEQYF
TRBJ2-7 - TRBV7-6 CASTQSSGGEQYF
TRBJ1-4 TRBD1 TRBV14 CASSQGFGKPGQINEKLFF
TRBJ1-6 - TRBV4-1 CASSQDPPFSPLHF
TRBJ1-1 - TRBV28 CASLGEAEAFF
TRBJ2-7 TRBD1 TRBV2 CASRLDRASVLDEQYF
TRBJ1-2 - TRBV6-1 CASMSPLNYGYTF
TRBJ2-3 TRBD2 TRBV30 CAWVAGVVDTQYF
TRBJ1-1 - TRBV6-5 CASRNRALGAFF
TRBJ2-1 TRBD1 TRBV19 CASSIDGRVGTGGPYNEQFF
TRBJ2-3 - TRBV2 CASKGQTISTDTQYF
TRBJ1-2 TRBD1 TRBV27 CASAPGQGLFEGYTF
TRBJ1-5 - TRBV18 CASSTAGLNQPQHF
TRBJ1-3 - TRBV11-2 CASSPSRPGAGNTIYF
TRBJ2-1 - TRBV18 CASSPRDRQAFAYNEQFF
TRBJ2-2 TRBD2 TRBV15 CATSDTTSGENTGELFF
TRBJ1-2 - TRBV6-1 CASTKTEILYGYTF
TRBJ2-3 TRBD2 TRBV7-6 CASSNWGGTDTQYF
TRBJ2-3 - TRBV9 CASSVERGSQYF
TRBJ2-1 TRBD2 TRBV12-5 CASGLIGLAGHANEQFF
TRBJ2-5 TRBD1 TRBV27 CASSGTGDGETQYF
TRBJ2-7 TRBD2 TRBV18 CASSRGGNADLRGQYF
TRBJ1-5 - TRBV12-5 CASGLGGGSQPQHF
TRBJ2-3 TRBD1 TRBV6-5 CASSYNFQGAGDTQYF
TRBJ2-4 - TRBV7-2 CASSPRVGVSKNIQYF
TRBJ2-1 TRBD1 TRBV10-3 CAISETGGSYNEQFF
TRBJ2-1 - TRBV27 CASSSSGGSYNEQFF
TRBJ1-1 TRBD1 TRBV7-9 CASSSRDRNTEAFF
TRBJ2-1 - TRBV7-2 CASELLGNNEQFF
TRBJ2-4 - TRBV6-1 CASSDSGFTLNVQYF
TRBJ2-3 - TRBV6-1 CASRGQWSTDTQYF
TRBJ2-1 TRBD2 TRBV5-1 CASSPPTSGNEQFF